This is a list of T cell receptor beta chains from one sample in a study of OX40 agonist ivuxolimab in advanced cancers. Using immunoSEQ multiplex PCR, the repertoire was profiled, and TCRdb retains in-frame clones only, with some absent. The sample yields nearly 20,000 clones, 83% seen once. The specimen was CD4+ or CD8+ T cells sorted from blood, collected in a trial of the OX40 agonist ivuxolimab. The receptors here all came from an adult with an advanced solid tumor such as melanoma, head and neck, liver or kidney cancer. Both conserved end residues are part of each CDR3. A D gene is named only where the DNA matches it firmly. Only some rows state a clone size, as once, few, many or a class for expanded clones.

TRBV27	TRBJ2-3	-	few	TGTGCCAGCAACGGGGGGCACCGAGGTAGCACAGATACGCAGTATTTT	CASNGGHRGSTDTQYF
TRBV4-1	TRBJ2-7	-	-	TGCGCCAGCAGCCAAGTTGGTGGGTCCTCCTACGAGCAGTACTTC	CASSQVGGSSYEQYF
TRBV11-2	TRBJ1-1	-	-	TGTGCCAGCAGCTCCACCGACAGCTTGAACACTGAAGCTTTCTTT	CASSSTDSLNTEAFF
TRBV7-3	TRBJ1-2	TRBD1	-	TGTGCCAGCAGCGAAGACAGGGGCTATGGCTACACCTTC	CASSEDRGYGYTF
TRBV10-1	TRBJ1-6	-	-	TGCGCCAGCAGTGACAGGGCCAGTTCACCCCTCCACTTT	CASSDRASSPLHF
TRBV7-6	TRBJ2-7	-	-	TGTGCCAGCAGCTTAGGGACCAACTCCTACGAGCAGTACTTC	CASSLGTNSYEQYF
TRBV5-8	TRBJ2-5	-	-	TGTGCCAGCAGTTATCAGCAAGAGACCCAGTACTTC	CASSYQQETQYF
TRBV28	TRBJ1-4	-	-	TGTGCCAGCAGTTTAAGTTTGACGCCGGCAACTAATGAAAAACTGTTTTTT	CASSLSLTPATNEKLFF
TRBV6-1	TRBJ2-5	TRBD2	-	TGTGCCAGCAGTGAACTAGCGGGGGGCCAAGAGACCCAGTACTTC	CASSELAGGQETQYF
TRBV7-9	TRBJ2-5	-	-	TGTGCCAGCAGCTTCGACGCGGGCAGCCAAGAGACCCAGTACTTC	CASSFDAGSQETQYF
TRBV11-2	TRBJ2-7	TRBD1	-	TGTGCCAGCAGCCCTCGGACAGGGAGCACCTACGAGCAGTACTTC	CASSPRTGSTYEQYF
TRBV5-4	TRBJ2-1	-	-	TGTGCCAGCAGCGACGGCAGACCGCTTAACAATGAGCAGTTCTTC	CASSDGRPLNNEQFF
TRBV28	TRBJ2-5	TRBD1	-	TGTGCCAGCAGCCTTAGACAGGGAGTAGAGACCCAGTACTTC	CASSLRQGVETQYF
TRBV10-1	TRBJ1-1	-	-	TGCGCCAGCAAAAAAGGGTTCGGGGACACTGAAGCTTTCTTT	CASKKGFGDTEAFF
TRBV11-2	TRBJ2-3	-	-	TGTGCCAGCAGCTTAATTCCGGGGGCCACAGATACGCAGTATTTT	CASSLIPGATDTQYF
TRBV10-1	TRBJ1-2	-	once	TGCGCCAGCAGTCCCGCGCCGGCTAATGGCTACACCTTC	CASSPAPANGYTF
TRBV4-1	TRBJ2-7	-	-	TGCGCCAGCAGCCAAGTCCTCTCGAGGGCCTACGAGCAGTACTTC	CASSQVLSRAYEQYF
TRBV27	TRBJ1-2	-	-	TGTGCCAGCGGTGTGGGGTATGGCTACACCTTC	CASGVGYGYTF
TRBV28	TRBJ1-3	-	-	TGTGCCAGCAGTTCCCTCCGGGACACTGGAAACACCATATATTTT	CASSSLRDTGNTIYF
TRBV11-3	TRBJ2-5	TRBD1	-	TGTGCCAGCAGCTCCGGGACAGGGGCTACCTTGACTGAGGGAGAGACCCAGTACTTC	CASSSGTGATLTEGETQYF
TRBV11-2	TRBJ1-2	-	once	TGTGCCAGCAGCTTAGGGGGACTCTATGGCTACACCTTC	CASSLGGLYGYTF
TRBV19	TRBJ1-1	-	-	TGCGCCAGTAGGGAATCCGGGGCAAAAGCTTTCTTT	CASRESGAKAFF
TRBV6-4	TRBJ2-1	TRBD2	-	TGTGCCAGCAGTGGACTAGCGGGAGGTGTCAATGAGCAGTTCTTC	CASSGLAGGVNEQFF
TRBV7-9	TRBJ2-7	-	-	TGTGCCAGCAGTTTCAGGGTGGGCGAGCAGTACTTC	CASSFRVGEQYF
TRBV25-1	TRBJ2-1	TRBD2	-	TGTGCCAGTAGTAGCGGGACCTACAATGAGCAGTTCTTC	CASSSGTYNEQFF
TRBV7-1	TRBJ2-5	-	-	TGTGCCAGCAGCCCAGAGGGCAGGGTCGAGACCCAGTACTTC	CASSPEGRVETQYF
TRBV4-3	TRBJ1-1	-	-	TGCGCCAGCAGCCAAGCGGGCCAGAGAGAAGCTTTCTTT	CASSQAGQREAFF
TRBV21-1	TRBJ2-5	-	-	TGTGCCAGCAGCAGGGACAGGGGGCCCAGTGGGGAGACCCAGTACTTC	CASSRDRGPSGETQYF
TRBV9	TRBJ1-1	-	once	TGTGCCAGCAGCGTAGCATATGACTCCAACACTGAAGCTTTCTTT	CASSVAYDSNTEAFF
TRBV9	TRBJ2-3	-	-	TGTGCCAGCAGCGCGGTGGCAGGGACGGCGTCTGATACGCAGTATTTT	CASSAVAGTASDTQYF
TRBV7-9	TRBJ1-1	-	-	TGTGCCAGCAGCTTAGTAGGACATCCCACTGAAGCTTTCTTT	CASSLVGHPTEAFF
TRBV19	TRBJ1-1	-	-	TGTGCCAGTAGTATCGTCAGATCGTCGAACACTGAAGCTTTCTTT	CASSIVRSSNTEAFF
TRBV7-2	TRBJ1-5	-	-	TGTGCCAGCAGCTTCCCGGGACCGACCGAGCCCCAGCATTTT	CASSFPGPTEPQHF
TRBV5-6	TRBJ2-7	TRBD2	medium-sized	TGTGCCAGCAACCACGCCTACGGGACTAGCAACTTATCACCCTACGAGCAGTACTTC	CASNHAYGTSNLSPYEQYF
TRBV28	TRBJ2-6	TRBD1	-	TGTGCCAGCAGTCTAACCCGGGACAGTCTCTCTGGGGCCAACGTCCTGACTTTC	CASSLTRDSLSGANVLTF
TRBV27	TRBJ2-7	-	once	TGTGCCAGCACAGACAGGTTCTACGAGCAGTACTTC	CASTDRFYEQYF
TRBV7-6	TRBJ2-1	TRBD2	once	TGTGCCAGCAGCTCACAAGCGGGGTCCTACAATGAGCAGTTCTTC	CASSSQAGSYNEQFF
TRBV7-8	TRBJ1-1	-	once	TGTGCCAGCAGCTTAGGTTCGTGGGGGCCTCTGAACACTGAAGCTTTCTTT	CASSLGSWGPLNTEAFF
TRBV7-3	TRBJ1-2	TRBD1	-	TGTGCCAGCAGGGAAGGACAGGGGAACGGCTACACCTTC	CASREGQGNGYTF
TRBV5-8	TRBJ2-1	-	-	TGTGCCAGCAGCTTTGGACAGTCCAATGAGCAGTTCTTC	CASSFGQSNEQFF
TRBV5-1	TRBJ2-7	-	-	TGCGCCAGCAGCTACCCAGGGGCCTACGAGCAGTACTTC	CASSYPGAYEQYF
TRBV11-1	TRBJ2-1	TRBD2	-	TGTGCCAGCAGCTTACTAGCGGGAGTGGCCTACAATGAGCAGTTCTTC	CASSLLAGVAYNEQFF
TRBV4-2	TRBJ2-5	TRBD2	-	TGTGCCAGCAGCTATATTAGCGGGAACCAAGAGACCCAGTACTTC	CASSYISGNQETQYF
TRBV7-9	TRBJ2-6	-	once	TGTGCCAGCAGCTCACTAAACTCTGGGGCCAACGTCCTGACTTTC	CASSSLNSGANVLTF
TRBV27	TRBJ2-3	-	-	TGTGCCAGCAGTTTAGTGCGGAGCACAGATACGCAGTATTTT	CASSLVRSTDTQYF